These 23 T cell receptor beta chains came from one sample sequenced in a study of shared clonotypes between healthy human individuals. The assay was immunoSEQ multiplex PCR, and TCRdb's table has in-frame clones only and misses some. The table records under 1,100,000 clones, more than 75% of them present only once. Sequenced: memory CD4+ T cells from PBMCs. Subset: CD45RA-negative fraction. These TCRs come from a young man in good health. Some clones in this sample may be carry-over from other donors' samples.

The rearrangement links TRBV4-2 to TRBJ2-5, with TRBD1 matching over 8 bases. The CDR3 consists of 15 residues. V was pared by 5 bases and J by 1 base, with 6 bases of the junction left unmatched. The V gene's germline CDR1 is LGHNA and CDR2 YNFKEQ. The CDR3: CASSLQGAAQETQYF. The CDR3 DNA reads TGTGCCAGCAGCTTGCAGGGGGCGGCCCAAGAGACCCAGTACTTC.

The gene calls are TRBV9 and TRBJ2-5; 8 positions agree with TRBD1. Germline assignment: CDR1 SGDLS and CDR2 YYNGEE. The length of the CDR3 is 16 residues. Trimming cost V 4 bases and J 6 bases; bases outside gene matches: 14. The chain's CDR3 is CASSPRIGQGQKTQYF. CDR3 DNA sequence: TGTGCCAGCAGCCCCAGGATCGGACAGGGCCAGAAGACCCAGTACTTC. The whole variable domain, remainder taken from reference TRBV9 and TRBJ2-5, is DSGVTQTPKHLITATGQRVTLRCSPRSGDLSVYWYQQSLDQGLQFLIQYYNGEERAKGNILERFSAQQFPDLHSELNLSSLELGDSALYFCASSPRIGQGQKTQYFGPGTRLLVL.

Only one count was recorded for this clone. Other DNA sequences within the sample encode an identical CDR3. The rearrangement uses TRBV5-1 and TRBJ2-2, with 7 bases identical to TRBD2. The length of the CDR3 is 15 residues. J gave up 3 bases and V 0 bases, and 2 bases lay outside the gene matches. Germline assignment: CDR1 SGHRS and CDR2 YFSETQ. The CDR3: CASSLGAGDTGELFF. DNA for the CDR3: TGCGCCAGCAGCTTGGGGGCGGGAGACACCGGGGAGCTGTTTTTT.

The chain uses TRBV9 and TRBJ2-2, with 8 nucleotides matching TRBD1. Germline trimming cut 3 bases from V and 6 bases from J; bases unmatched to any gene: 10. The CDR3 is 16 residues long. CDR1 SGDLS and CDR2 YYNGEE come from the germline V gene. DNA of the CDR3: TGTGCCAGCAGCGCACTGACACGACAGGGGCCCGGGGAGCTGTTTTTT. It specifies CASSALTRQGPGELFF.

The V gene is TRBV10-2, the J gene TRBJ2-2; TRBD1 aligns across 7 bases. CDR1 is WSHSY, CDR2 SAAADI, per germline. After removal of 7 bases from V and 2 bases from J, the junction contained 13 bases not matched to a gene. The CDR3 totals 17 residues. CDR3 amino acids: CASTKISDRVNTGELFF. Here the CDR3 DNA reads TGCGCCAGCACCAAGATTTCCGACAGGGTTAACACCGGGGAGCTGTTTTTT.

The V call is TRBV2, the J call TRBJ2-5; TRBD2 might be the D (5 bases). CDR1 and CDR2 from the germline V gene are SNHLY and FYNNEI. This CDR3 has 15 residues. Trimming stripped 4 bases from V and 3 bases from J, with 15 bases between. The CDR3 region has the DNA TGTGCCAGCAGTGGACAAGGCTCGAGGGAAGAGACCCAGTACTTC. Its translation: CASSGQGSREETQYF.

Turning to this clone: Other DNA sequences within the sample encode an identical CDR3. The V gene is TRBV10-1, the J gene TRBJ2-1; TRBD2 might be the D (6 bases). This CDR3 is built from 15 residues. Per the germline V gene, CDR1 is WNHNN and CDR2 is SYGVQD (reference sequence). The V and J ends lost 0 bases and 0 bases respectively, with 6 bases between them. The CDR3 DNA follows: TGCGCCAGCAGTGAGTCTAGCGGCTCCTACAATGAGCAGTTCTTC. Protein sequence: CASSESSGSYNEQFF.

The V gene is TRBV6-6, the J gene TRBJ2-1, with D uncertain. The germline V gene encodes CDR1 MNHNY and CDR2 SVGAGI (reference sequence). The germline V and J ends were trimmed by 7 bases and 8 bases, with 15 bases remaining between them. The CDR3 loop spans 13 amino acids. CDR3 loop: CASTTPPVDEQFF. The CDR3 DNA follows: TGTGCCAGCACCACCCCCCCCGTGGATGAGCAGTTCTTC.

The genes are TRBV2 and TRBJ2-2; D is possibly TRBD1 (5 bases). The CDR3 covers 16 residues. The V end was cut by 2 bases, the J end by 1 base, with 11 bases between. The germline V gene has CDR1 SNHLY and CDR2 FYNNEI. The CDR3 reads CASSEQGVRNTGELFF. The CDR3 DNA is TGTGCCAGCAGTGAACAGGGTGTTCGGAACACCGGGGAGCTGTTTTTT.

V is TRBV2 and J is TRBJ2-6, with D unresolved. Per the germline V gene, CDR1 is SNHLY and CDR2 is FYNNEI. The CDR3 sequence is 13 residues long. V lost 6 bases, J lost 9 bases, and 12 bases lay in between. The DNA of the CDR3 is TGTGCCAGCAGGACCCAGATCTACAACGTCCTGACTTTC. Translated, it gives CASRTQIYNVLTF.

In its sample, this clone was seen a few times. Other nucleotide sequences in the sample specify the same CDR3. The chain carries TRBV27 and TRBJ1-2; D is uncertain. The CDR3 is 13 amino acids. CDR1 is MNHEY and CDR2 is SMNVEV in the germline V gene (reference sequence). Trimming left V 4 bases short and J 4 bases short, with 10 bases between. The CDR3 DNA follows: TGTGCCAGCAGTTCTACGGGTTCCTATGGCTACACCTTC. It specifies CASSSTGSYGYTF.

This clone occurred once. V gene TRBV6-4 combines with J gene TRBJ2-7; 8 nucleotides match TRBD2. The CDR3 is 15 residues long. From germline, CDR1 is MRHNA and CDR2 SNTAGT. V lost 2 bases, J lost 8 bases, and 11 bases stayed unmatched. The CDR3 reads CASSDPRTSRPQQYF. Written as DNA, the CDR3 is TGTGCCAGCAGTGACCCCCGGACTAGCCGCCCCCAGCAGTACTTC.

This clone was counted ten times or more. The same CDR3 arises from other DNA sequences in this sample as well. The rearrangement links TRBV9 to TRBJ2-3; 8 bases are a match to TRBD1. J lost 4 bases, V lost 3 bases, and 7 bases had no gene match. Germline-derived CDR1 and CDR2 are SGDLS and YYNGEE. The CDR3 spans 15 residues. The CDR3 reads CASSGSGGGADTQYF. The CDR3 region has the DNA TGTGCCAGCAGCGGCTCAGGGGGCGGAGCAGATACGCAGTATTTT.

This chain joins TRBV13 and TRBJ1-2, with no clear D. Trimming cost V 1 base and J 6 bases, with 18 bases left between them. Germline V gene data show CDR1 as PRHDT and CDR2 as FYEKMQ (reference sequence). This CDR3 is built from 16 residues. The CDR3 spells CASSLEGASGANGYTF. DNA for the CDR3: TGTGCCAGCAGCTTAGAGGGTGCATCGGGCGCAAATGGCTACACCTTC.

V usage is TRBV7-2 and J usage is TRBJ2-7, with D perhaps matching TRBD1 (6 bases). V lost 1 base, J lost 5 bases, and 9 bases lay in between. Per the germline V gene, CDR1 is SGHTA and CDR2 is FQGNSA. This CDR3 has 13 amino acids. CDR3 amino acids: CASSLGRGDEQYF. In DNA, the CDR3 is TGTGCCAGCAGCTTAGGCAGGGGCGACGAGCAGTACTTC.

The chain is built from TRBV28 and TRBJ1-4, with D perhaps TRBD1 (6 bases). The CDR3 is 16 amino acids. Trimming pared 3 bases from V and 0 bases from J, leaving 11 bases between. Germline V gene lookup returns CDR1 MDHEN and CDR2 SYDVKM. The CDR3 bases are TGTGCCAGCAGTTTGGGGGGGCCGGCAACTAATGAAAAACTGTTTTTT. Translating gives CASSLGGPATNEKLFF. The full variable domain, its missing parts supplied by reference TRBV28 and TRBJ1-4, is DVKVTQSSRYLVKRTGEKVFLECVQDMDHENMFWYRQDPGLGLRLIYFSYDVKMKEKGDIPEGYSVSREKKERFSLILESASTNQTSMYLCASSLGGPATNEKLFFGSGTQLSVL.

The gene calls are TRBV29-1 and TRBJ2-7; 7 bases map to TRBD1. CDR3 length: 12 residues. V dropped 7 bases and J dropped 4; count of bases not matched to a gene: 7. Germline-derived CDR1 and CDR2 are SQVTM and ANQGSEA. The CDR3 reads CSAQGDRYEQYF. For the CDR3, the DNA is TGCAGCGCCCAGGGGGACCGATACGAGCAGTACTTC.

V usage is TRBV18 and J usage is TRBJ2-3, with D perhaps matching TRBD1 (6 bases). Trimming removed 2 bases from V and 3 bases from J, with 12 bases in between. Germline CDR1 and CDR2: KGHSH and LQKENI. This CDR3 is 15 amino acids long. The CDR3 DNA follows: TGTGCCAGCTCACCAACAGGGTCTACGACAGATACGCAGTATTTT. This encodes CASSPTGSTTDTQYF.

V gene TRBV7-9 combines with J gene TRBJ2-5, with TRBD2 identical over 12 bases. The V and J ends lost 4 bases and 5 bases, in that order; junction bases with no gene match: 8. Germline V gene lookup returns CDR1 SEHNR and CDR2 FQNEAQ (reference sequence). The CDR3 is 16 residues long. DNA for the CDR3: TGTGCCAGCAGCTACGGACTAGCGGGGAAGGTGGAGACCCAGTACTTC. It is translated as CASSYGLAGKVETQYF.

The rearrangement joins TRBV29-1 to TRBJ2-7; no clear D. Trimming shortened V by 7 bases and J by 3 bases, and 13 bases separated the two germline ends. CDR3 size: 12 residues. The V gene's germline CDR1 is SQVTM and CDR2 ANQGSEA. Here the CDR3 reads CSAGVGGYEQYF. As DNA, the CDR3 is TGCAGCGCTGGTGTAGGTGGCTACGAGCAGTACTTC.

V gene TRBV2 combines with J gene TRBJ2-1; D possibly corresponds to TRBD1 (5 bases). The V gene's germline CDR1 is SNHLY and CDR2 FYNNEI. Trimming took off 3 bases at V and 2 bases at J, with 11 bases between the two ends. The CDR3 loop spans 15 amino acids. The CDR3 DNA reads TGTGCCAGCAGTGACGATGCAGGGCCCTACAATGAGCAGTTCTTC. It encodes CASSDDAGPYNEQFF. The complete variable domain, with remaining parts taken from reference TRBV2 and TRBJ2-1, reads EPEVTQTPSHQVTQMGQEVILRCVPISNHLYFYWYRQILGQKVEFLVSFYNNEISEKSEIFDDQFSVERPDGSNFTLKIRSTKLEDSAMYFCASSDDAGPYNEQFFGPGTRLTVL.

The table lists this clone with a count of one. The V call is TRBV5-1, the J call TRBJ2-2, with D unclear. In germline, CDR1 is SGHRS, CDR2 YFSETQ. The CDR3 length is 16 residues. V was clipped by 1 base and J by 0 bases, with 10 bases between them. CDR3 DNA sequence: TGCGCCAGCAGCTTGCAGTTCCTTTCGAACACCGGGGAGCTGTTTTTT. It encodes CASSLQFLSNTGELFF.

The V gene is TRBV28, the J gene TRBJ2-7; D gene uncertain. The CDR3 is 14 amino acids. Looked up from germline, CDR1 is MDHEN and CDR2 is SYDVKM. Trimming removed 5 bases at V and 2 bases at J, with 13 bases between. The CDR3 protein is CASSGQTPTYEQYF. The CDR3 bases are TGTGCCAGCAGTGGGCAGACTCCTACCTACGAGCAGTACTTC.